The 13 T cell receptor beta chains below were found in one sample sequenced in a study of blood T cell repertoires in COVID-19. Clones were read by immunoSEQ multiplex PCR, and TCRdb kept only the in-frame ones, dropping some. This sample has hundreds of thousands of clones; about 91% occur once, and the top ten carry approximately 7%. Sequenced input: peripheral blood. These receptors were taken from a woman in her twenties or thirties who had recovered from COVID-19.

The chain carries TRBV4-1 and TRBJ2-1; D is undetermined. This CDR3 region has 13 residues. V shed 0 bases and J shed 7 bases, with 7 bases lying between them. Germline V gene lookup returns CDR1 MGHRA and CDR2 YSYEKL. The CDR3 sequence is CASSQDPTNEQFF. CDR3 nucleotides: TGCGCCAGCAGCCAAGATCCTACTAATGAGCAGTTCTTC.

This chain connects TRBV28 to TRBJ2-7; 8 positions agree with TRBD2. Unmatched junction bases numbered 9, after V lost 8 bases and J lost 3 bases. CDR3 length: 14 amino acids. CDR1 is MDHEN and CDR2 is SYDVKM in the germline V gene. In DNA form, the CDR3 reads TGTGCCAGCCTCACCGGGGCGGGGGGCTACGAGCAGTACTTC. Protein sequence: CASLTGAGGYEQYF.

The chain uses TRBV7-3 and TRBJ1-1, with D possibly matching TRBD1 (6 bases). The V gene's germline CDR1 is SGHTA and CDR2 FQGTGA. Trimming took off 5 bases at V and 6 bases at J, with 16 bases between the two ends. This CDR3 has 14 residues. CDR3 sequence reads: CASSPDRTVSEAFF. In nucleotides, the CDR3 is TGTGCCAGCAGCCCAGACAGGACGGTATCTGAAGCTTTCTTT.

The chain joins TRBV5-5 to TRBJ2-1; 11 bases fit TRBD2. The J segment lost 4 bases and the V segment lost 0 bases, leaving 3 bases of the junction unmatched. This CDR3 has 16 amino acids. Germline V gene sequence: CDR1 SGHKS, CDR2 YYEKEE (reference sequence). The CDR3 DNA reads as TGTGCCAGCAGCTTGGGCGGGACTAGCGGATACAATGAGCAGTTCTTC. Translation gives CASSLGGTSGYNEQFF.

This chain uses TRBV30 with TRBJ2-6; 7 nucleotides match TRBD2. With 7 bases clipped from V and 0 bases from J, the junction kept 9 bases outside the gene matches. This CDR3 spans 16 amino acids. Germline V gives CDR1 GTSNPN, CDR2 SVGIG (reference sequence). CDR3 residues: CAYSGGRLSGANVLTF. The CDR3 DNA reads TGTGCCTACTCGGGGGGACGGCTCTCTGGGGCCAACGTCCTGACTTTC. The full variable domain, completed using reference TRBV30 and TRBJ2-6, is SQTIHQWPATLVQPVGSPLSLECTVEGTSNPNLYWYRQAAGRGLQLLFYSVGIGQISSEVPQNLSASRPQDRQFILSSKKLLLSDSGFYLCAYSGGRLSGANVLTFGAGSRLTVL.

The V call is TRBV7-8, the J call TRBJ1-5; 7 bases line up with TRBD1. Unmatched junction bases numbered 6, after V lost 1 base and J lost 0 bases. Germline V CDR1 and CDR2: SGHVS, FQNEAQ. CDR3 length equals 17 residues. The DNA for the CDR3 is TGTGCCAGCAGCTTAGTCGGAACAGGGGCTAGCAATCAGCCCCAGCATTTT. Translation gives CASSLVGTGASNQPQHF. Full variable domain (rest looked up from reference TRBV7-8 and TRBJ1-5): GAGVSQSPRYKVAKRGQDVALRCDPISGHVSLFWYQQALGQGPEFLTYFQNEAQLDKSGLPSDRFFAERPEGSVSTLKIQRTQQEDSAVYLCASSLVGTGASNQPQHFGDGTRLSIL.

The genes are TRBV27 and TRBJ1-5; D gene uncertain. The V and J ends lost 0 bases and 7 bases respectively, with 7 bases between them. Germline assignment: CDR1 MNHEY and CDR2 SMNVEV (reference sequence). This CDR3 contains 13 residues. CDR3 DNA: TGTGCCAGCAGTTTATCCCAGCGGCAGCCCCAGCATTTT. Translation: CASSLSQRQPQHF.

J is TRBJ1-2 and V is TRBV5-6; 9 nucleotides line up with TRBD1. CDR3 length: 14 amino acids. Germline V gene data show CDR1 as SGHDT and CDR2 as YYEEEE. J was trimmed by 5 bases and V by 0 bases; bases with no gene match: 2. CDR3 amino acids: CASSLDRGPYGYTF. The CDR3 coding sequence is TGTGCCAGCAGCTTGGACAGGGGGCCGTATGGCTACACCTTC.

CDR3 nucleotides: TGTGCCAGCAGCTCCGGGGACAGGGTCGATGGGGAGCTGTTTTTT. Translating it yields CASSSGDRVDGELFF. The chain uses TRBV4-2 and TRBJ2-2, with 9 nucleotides matching TRBD1. This CDR3 has 15 residues. Germline V gene data show CDR1 as LGHNA and CDR2 as YNFKEQ. V shed 5 bases and J 8 bases; nucleotides not matched to a gene: 9.

The chain is built from TRBV6-2 or TRBV6-3 and TRBJ1-1, with 11 bases that match TRBD1. Germline values: CDR1 MNHEY, CDR2 SVGEGT. V shed 5 bases and J 5 bases; nucleotides not matched to a gene: 4. The CDR3 is made up of 14 amino acids. The CDR3 DNA follows: TGTGCCAGCAGTCCGGACAGGGGGCTTACTGAAGCTTTCTTT. Translated, it gives CASSPDRGLTEAFF.

For the CDR3, the DNA is TGTGCCAGCTCACCAAATCAGGACGAGCAGTACTTC. Its translation is CASSPNQDEQYF. V gene TRBV18 combines with J gene TRBJ2-7; no firm D call. This CDR3 has 12 residues. Trimming cost V 2 bases and J 5 bases, with 7 bases left between them. Germline assignment: CDR1 KGHSH and CDR2 LQKENI.

The chain uses TRBV24-1 and TRBJ1-5, with D possibly being TRBD1 (5 bases). This CDR3 has 13 amino acids. Per germline, CDR1 KGHDR and CDR2 SFDVKD. V lost 9 bases and J 4 bases, leaving 12 bases between the germline ends. The CDR3 DNA follows: TGTGCCACCGGGGGGTCGGGAAATCAGCCCCAGCATTTT. This gives the protein CATGGSGNQPQHF.

V is TRBV27 and J is TRBJ1-4; D remains unclear. Germline loops: CDR1 MNHEY, CDR2 SMNVEV (reference sequence). V was cut by 5 bases and J by 5 bases, with 6 bases left in between. There are 12 residues in the CDR3. CDR3 amino acids: CASSPSNEKLFF. As DNA, the CDR3 is TGTGCCAGCAGTCCCTCCAATGAAAAACTGTTTTTT.